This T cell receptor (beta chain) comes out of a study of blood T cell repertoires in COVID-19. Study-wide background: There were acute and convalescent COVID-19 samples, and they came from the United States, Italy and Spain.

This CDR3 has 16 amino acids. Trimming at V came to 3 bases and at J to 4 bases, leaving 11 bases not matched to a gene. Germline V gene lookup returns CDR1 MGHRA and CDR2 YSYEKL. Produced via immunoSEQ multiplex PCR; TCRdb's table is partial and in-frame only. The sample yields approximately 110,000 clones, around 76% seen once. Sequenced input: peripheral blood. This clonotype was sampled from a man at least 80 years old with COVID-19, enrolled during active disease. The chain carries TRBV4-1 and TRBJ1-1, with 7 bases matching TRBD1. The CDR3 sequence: CASSHHRNDRATEAFF. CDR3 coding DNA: TGCGCCAGCAGCCACCACAGGAACGACAGGGCCACTGAAGCTTTCTTT.